This TCR beta chain was found in a study of PD-1 blockade in classical Hodgkin lymphoma. Here immunoSEQ multiplex PCR was the method, and the copy in TCRdb shows in-frame clones only, minus some. The sample yields fewer than 25,000 clones, around four fifths seen once. The CDR3 is 15 amino acids. CDR1 and CDR2 (germline): SGHAT, FQNNGV. V was pared by 0 bases and J by 4 bases, with 10 bases between. Brentuximab vedotin exposure varied, and every patient relapsed after autologous stem cell transplantation. V and J are TRBV11-2 and TRBJ1-5, with D tentatively TRBD1 (5 bases). The material was peripheral blood mononuclear cells (PBMCs), obtained before the second cycle of nivolumab. This clonotype was obtained from a human donor with classical Hodgkin lymphoma. The CDR3 region is CASSLERGKNQPQHF. CDR3 DNA sequence: TGTGCCAGCAGCTTAGAGAGGGGAAAGAATCAGCCCCAGCATTTT.